The rows below give T cell receptor beta chains drawn from one sample of a study of blood T cell repertoires in COVID-19. Method: immunoSEQ multiplex PCR; TCRdb's copy keeps in-frame clones and lacks some. The data show fewer than 300,000 clones, 80% to 95% seen once. Sequencing used peripheral blood. The receptors here all came from a woman aged 25-40 years with COVID-19, enrolled during active disease. Each CDR3 is given with its conserved first and last residue. The D gene is left open where the match is weak. Clone sizes are given selectively: once, few, many, or a class where the clone is expanded.

v_gene	d_gene	j_gene	abundance	CDR3aa	CDR3nt
TRBV4-1	TRBD2	TRBJ2-7	once	CASSQRDREGSSYEQYF	TGCGCCAGCAGCCAAAGGGACCGGGAGGGGAGCTCCTACGAGCAGTACTTC
TRBV7-9	-	TRBJ2-1	once	CASSFPGSSYNEQFF	TGTGCCAGCAGCTTTCCAGGAAGCTCCTACAATGAGCAGTTCTTC
TRBV5-4	-	TRBJ1-1	-	CASSPRGISTEAFF	TGTGCCAGCAGCCCCAGGGGCATAAGCACTGAAGCTTTCTTT
TRBV9	-	TRBJ2-1	-	CASSPPSGPSYNEQFF	TGTGCCAGCAGCCCCCCCAGCGGCCCTTCCTACAATGAGCAGTTCTTC
TRBV2	TRBD2	TRBJ2-7	-	CASSLAESSYEQYF	TGTGCCAGCAGTCTAGCGGAGTCCTCCTACGAGCAGTACTTC
TRBV5-1	-	TRBJ2-3	-	CASSLEDSSTDTQYF	TGCGCCAGCAGCTTGGAGGACTCGAGCACAGATACGCAGTATTTT
TRBV3-1/TRBV3-2	-	TRBJ1-5	-	CASSLSGRDKPQHF	TGTGCCAGCAGCCTGAGTGGCAGGGATAAGCCCCAGCATTTT
TRBV5-1	-	TRBJ1-1	once	CASRGGNTEAFF	TGCGCCAGCAGGGGGGGGAACACTGAAGCTTTCTTT
TRBV19	TRBD2	TRBJ2-1	-	CASSIGGLAGRSYNEQFF	TGTGCCAGTAGTATCGGGGGTCTAGCGGGACGCTCCTACAATGAGCAGTTCTTC
TRBV3-1/TRBV3-2	-	TRBJ1-3	-	CASSRYGSGNTIYF	TGTGCCAGCAGCCGGTACGGCTCTGGAAACACCATATATTTT
TRBV7-2	TRBD2	TRBJ2-5	-	CASSLVPGGNRETQYF	TGTGCCAGCAGCTTAGTTCCGGGGGGGAACAGAGAGACCCAGTACTTC
TRBV30	-	TRBJ2-7	-	CAWSVPGVPYEQYF	TGTGCCTGGAGTGTACCGGGGGTCCCCTACGAGCAGTACTTC
TRBV5-4	TRBD2	TRBJ2-1	-	CASSLARSGRSNEQFF	TGTGCCAGCAGCTTGGCCCGTAGCGGGAGAAGTAATGAGCAGTTCTTC
TRBV30	TRBD2	TRBJ2-7	-	CAWKGLAMAVHEQYF	TGTGCCTGGAAGGGACTAGCTATGGCGGTCCACGAGCAGTACTTC
TRBV30	TRBD1	TRBJ1-2	once	CAWINPRTGARGYTF	TGTGCCTGGATTAATCCCAGGACAGGGGCTCGGGGCTACACCTTC
TRBV5-4	-	TRBJ2-1	once	CASSSPYSNEQFF	TGTGCCAGCAGCTCGCCGTACAGCAATGAGCAGTTCTTC
TRBV30	-	TRBJ1-1	-	CAWSVQRTRGTEAFF	TGTGCCTGGAGTGTACAGAGGACAAGGGGCACTGAAGCTTTCTTT
TRBV4-1	TRBD2	TRBJ2-1	-	CASSQTLAGAPHEQFF	TGCGCCAGCAGCCAAACTCTAGCGGGGGCCCCACATGAGCAGTTCTTC
TRBV5-8	-	TRBJ1-1	-	CASSSPQGRTEAFF	TGTGCCAGCAGCTCCCCCCAGGGGCGGACTGAAGCTTTCTTT
TRBV18	-	TRBJ1-5	once	CASSPGGGLSNQPQHF	TGTGCCAGCTCACCAGGGGGAGGGCTTAGCAATCAGCCCCAGCATTTT
TRBV29-1	-	TRBJ2-3	-	CSVMRSTDTQYF	TGCAGCGTAATGCGGAGCACAGATACGCAGTATTTT
TRBV7-9	-	TRBJ1-4	-	CASSLGAGATNEKLFF	TGTGCCAGCAGCTTAGGGGCAGGGGCAACTAATGAAAAACTGTTTTTT
TRBV19	-	TRBJ1-1	-	CASSIQGSIPEAFF	TGTGCCAGTAGTATACAGGGGAGTATCCCTGAAGCTTTCTTT
TRBV7-9	-	TRBJ2-3	-	CASSADITDTQYF	TGTGCCAGCAGCGCGGACATCACAGATACGCAGTATTTT
TRBV28	-	TRBJ1-4	once	CASSLTGINEKLFF	TGTGCCAGCAGTCTGACAGGAATAAATGAAAAACTGTTTTTT
TRBV5-1	TRBD1	TRBJ2-7	-	CASRPGTGLDEQYF	TGCGCCAGCAGGCCCGGGACAGGGTTAGACGAGCAGTACTTC
TRBV27	TRBD1	TRBJ2-1	-	CASTRDRDAYNEQFF	TGTGCCAGCACCCGAGACAGGGACGCCTACAATGAGCAGTTCTTC
TRBV28	TRBD1	TRBJ2-3	-	CASSPWDRADTQYF	TGTGCCAGCAGTCCATGGGACAGGGCAGATACGCAGTATTTT
TRBV11-3	TRBD1	TRBJ2-3	-	CASSPGQATDTQYF	TGTGCCAGCAGCCCAGGACAGGCTACAGATACGCAGTATTTT
TRBV9	-	TRBJ1-1	-	CASSVNRATEAFF	TGTGCCAGCAGCGTCAACAGGGCCACTGAAGCTTTCTTT
TRBV5-8	TRBD2	TRBJ2-3	-	CASSFPSGSAPDTQYF	TGTGCCAGCAGCTTCCCTAGCGGGAGTGCACCAGATACGCAGTATTTT
TRBV6-5	TRBD1	TRBJ2-7	few	CASSYPGQGGYEQYF	TGTGCCAGCAGTTACCCGGGACAGGGAGGTTACGAGCAGTACTTC
TRBV7-8	TRBD2	TRBJ2-7	-	CASSSPRETYEQYF	TGTGCCAGCAGCAGCCCGCGGGAGACCTACGAGCAGTACTTC
TRBV28	TRBD1	TRBJ2-7	-	CASSLRLGGPYF	TGTGCCAGCAGTTTGAGGTTAGGGGGCCCGTACTTC
TRBV10-3	-	TRBJ2-1	-	CATRGDGYNEQFF	TGTGCCACCCGGGGAGACGGCTACAATGAGCAGTTCTTC
TRBV7-2	-	TRBJ1-5	-	CASSAGGGRNQPQHF	TGTGCCAGCAGCGCGGGCGGGGGTCGCAATCAGCCCCAGCATTTT
TRBV19	-	TRBJ1-5	-	CASSMAAINQPQHF	TGTGCCAGTAGTATGGCCGCCATCAATCAGCCCCAGCATTTT
TRBV28	-	TRBJ1-4	-	CASSLLGENEKLFF	TGTGCCAGCAGTTTGCTCGGGGAGAATGAAAAACTGTTTTTT
TRBV6-6	-	TRBJ1-4	-	CASRLDGGNEKLFF	TGTGCCAGCAGACTTGACGGAGGGAATGAAAAACTGTTTTTT
TRBV9	-	TRBJ1-2	-	CASSVAGGGYGYTF	TGTGCCAGCAGCGTAGCGGGCGGAGGCTATGGCTACACCTTC
TRBV19	TRBD1	TRBJ1-4	-	CASSGPRTGTNEKLFF	TGTGCCAGTAGTGGCCCTCGGACAGGGACTAATGAAAAACTGTTTTTT
TRBV5-4	TRBD1	TRBJ1-4	once	CASSPQPGQGGEKLFF	TGTGCCAGCAGCCCTCAACCGGGACAGGGAGGCGAAAAACTGTTTTTT
TRBV28	-	TRBJ1-2	-	CASSFSGIIYGYTF	TGTGCCAGCAGTTTTTCAGGGATTATCTATGGCTACACCTTC
TRBV6-5	TRBD1	TRBJ1-2	-	CASSRTGLGYGYTF	TGTGCCAGCAGCCGGACAGGCCTAGGGTATGGCTACACCTTC
TRBV28	TRBD1	TRBJ1-4	-	CASSPPTGGNEKLFF	TGTGCCAGCAGTCCTCCGACAGGGGGAAATGAAAAACTGTTTTTT
TRBV27	-	TRBJ1-6	-	CASSLYGENSPLHF	TGTGCCAGCAGTTTATATGGGGAGAATTCACCCCTCCACTTT